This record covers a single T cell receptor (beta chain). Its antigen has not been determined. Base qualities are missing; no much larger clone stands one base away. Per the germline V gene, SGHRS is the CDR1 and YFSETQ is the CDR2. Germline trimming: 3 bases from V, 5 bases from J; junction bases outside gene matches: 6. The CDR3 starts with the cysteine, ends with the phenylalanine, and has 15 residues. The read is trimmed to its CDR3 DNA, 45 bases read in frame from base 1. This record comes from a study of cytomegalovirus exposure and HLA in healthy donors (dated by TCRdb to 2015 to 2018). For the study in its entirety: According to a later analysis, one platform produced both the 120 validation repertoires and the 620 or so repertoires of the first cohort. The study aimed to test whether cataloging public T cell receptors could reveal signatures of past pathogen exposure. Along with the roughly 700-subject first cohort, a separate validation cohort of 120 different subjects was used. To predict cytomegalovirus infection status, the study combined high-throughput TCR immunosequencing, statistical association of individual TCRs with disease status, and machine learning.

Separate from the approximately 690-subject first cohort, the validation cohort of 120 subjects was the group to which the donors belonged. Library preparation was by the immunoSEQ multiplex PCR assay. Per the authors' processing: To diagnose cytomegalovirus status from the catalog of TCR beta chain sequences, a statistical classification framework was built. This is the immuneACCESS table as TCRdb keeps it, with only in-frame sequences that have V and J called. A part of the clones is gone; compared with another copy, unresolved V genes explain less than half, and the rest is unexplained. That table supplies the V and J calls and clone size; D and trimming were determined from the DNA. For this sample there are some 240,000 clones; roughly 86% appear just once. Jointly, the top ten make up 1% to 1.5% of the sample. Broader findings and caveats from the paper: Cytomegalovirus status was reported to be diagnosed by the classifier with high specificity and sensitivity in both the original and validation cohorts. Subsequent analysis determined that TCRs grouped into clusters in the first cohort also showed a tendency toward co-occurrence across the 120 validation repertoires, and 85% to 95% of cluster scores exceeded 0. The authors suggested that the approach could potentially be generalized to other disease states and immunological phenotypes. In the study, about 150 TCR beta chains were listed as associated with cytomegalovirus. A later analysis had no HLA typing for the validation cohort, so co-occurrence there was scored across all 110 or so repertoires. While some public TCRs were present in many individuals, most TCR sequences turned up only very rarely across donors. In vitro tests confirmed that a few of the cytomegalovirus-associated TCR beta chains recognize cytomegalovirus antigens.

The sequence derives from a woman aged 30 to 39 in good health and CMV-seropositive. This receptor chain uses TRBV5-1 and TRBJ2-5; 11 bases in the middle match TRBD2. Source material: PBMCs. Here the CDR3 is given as CASSSLAGVRETQYF. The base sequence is TGCGCCAGCAGCTCACTAGCGGGAGTACGGGAGACCCAGTACTTC.